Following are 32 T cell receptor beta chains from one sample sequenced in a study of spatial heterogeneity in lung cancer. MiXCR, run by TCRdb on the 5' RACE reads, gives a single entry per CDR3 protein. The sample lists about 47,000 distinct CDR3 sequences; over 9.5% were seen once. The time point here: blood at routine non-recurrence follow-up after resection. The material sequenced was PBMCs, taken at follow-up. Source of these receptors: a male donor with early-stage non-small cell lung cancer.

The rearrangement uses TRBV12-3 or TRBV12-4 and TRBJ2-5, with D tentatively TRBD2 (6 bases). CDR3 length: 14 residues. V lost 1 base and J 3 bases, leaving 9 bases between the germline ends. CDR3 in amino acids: CASSLGASEETQYF. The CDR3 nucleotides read TGTGCCAGCAGTTTAGGGGCTAGCGAAGAGACCCAGTACTTC.

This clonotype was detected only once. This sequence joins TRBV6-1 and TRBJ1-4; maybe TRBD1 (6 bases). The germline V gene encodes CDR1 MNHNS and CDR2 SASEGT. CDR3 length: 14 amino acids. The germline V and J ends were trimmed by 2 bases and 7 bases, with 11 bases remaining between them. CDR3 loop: CASSEPGHREKLFF. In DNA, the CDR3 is TGTGCCAGCAGTGAACCGGGACATCGTGAAAAACTGTTTTTT.

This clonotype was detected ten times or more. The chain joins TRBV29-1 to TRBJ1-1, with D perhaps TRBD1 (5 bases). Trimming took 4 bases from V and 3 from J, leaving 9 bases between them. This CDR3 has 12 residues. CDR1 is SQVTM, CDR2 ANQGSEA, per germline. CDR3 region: CSVGRAYTEAFF. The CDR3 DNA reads TGCAGCGTTGGCAGGGCCTACACTGAAGCTTTCTTT.

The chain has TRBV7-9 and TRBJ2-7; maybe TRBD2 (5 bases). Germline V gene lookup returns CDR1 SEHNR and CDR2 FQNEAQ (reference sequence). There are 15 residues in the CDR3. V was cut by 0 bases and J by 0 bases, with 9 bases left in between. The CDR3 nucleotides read TGTGCCAGCAGCTTAGCGAACCTAGCCTCCTACGAGCAGTACTTC. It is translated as CASSLANLASYEQYF.

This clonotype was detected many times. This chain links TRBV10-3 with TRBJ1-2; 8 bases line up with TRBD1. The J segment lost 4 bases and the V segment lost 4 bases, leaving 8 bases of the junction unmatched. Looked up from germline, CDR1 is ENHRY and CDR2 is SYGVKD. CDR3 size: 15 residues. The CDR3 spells CAISGSGGAGYGYTF. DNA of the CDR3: TGTGCCATCAGTGGGTCAGGGGGCGCCGGCTATGGCTACACCTTC.

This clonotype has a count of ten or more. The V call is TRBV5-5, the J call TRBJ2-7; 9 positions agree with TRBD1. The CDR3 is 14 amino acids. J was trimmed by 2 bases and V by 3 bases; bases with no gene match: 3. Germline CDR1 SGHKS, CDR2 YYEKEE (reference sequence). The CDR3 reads CASSSQGATYEQYF. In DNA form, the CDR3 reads TGTGCCAGCAGCTCACAGGGGGCGACCTACGAGCAGTACTTC.

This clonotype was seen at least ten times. CDR3 in DNA: TGCGCCAGCACCAAACAGGGTGGAAGCACTGAAGCTTTCTTT. The encoded protein is CASTKQGGSTEAFF. This chain links TRBV10-2 with TRBJ1-1, with D possibly matching TRBD1 (6 bases). The germline V and J ends were trimmed by 7 bases and 4 bases, with 16 bases remaining between them. Per the germline V gene, CDR1 is WSHSY and CDR2 is SAAADI. The CDR3 runs 14 residues.

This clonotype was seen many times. CDR3 coding DNA: TGTGCCAGCAGCCCAACGCGGGGCGACAATGAGCAGTTCTTC. Amino acid sequence: CASSPTRGDNEQFF. V and J are TRBV7-3 and TRBJ2-1; D might be TRBD2 (6 bases). The CDR3 runs to 14 residues. V dropped 5 bases and J dropped 5 bases, with 13 bases sitting between them. The germline V gene encodes CDR1 SGHTA and CDR2 FQGTGA.

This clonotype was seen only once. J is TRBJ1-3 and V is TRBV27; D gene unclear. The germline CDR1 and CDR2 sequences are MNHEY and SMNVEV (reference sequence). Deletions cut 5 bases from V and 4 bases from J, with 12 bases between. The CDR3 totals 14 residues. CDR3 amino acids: CASSPYAGGNTIYF. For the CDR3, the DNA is TGTGCCAGCAGTCCGTATGCGGGGGGAAACACCATATATTTT.

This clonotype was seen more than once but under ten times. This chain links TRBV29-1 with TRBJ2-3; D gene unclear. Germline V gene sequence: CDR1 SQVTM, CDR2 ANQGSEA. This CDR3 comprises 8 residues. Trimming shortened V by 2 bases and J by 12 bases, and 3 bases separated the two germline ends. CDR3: CSVEPQYF. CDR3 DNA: TGCAGCGTTGAACCCCAGTATTTT.

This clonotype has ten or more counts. CDR3 amino acids: CASSQGQGVEQYF. CDR3 nucleotides: TGTGCCAGCAGCCAAGGCCAGGGAGTCGAGCAGTACTTC. The chain is built from TRBV3-1 and TRBJ2-7; either TRBD1 or TRBD2 may supply D (5 bases each). The CDR3 sequence is 13 residues long. With 1 base removed from V and 6 bases from J, the gap between germline ends came to 10 bases. Germline V CDR1 and CDR2: LGHDT, YNNKEL (reference sequence).

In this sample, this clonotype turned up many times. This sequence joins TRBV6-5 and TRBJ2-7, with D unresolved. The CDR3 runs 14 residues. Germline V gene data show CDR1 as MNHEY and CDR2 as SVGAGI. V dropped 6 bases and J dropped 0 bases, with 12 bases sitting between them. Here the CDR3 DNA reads TGTGCCAGCAGGCCCGCCGACGGCTCCTACGAGCAGTACTTC. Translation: CASRPADGSYEQYF.

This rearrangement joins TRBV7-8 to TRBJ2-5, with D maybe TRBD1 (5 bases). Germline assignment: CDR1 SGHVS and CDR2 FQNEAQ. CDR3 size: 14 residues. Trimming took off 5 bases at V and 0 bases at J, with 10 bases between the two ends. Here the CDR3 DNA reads TGTGCCAGCAGCCAAGACAGACACCAAGAGACCCAGTACTTC. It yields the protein CASSQDRHQETQYF.

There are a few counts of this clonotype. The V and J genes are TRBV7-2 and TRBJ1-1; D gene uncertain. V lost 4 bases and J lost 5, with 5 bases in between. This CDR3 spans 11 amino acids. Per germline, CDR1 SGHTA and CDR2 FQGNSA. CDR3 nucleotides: TGTGCCAGCAGCTCGGATACTGAAGCTTTCTTT. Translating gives CASSSDTEAFF.

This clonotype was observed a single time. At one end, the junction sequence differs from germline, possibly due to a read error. CDR3 loop: CASSYPPDTQYF. The CDR3 nucleotides read TGCGCCAGCAGTTACCCGCCAGATACGCAGTATTTT. J is TRBJ2-3 and V is TRBV6-2 or TRBV6-3; D is unresolved. CDR3 size: 12 residues. Germline V gene lookup returns CDR1 MNHEY and CDR2 SVGEGT.

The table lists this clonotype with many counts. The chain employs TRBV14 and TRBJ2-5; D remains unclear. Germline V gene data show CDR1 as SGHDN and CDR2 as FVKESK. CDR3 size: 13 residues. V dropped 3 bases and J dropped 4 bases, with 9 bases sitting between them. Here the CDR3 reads CASSHAPRETQYF. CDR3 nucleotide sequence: TGTGCCAGCAGCCACGCCCCACGAGAGACCCAGTACTTC.

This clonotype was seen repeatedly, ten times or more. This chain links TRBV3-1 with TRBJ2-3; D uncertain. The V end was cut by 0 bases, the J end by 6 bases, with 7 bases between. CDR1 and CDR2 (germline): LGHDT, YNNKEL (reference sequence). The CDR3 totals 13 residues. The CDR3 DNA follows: TGTGCCAGCAGCCAAGACGGTGGGGATACGCAGTATTTT. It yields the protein CASSQDGGDTQYF.

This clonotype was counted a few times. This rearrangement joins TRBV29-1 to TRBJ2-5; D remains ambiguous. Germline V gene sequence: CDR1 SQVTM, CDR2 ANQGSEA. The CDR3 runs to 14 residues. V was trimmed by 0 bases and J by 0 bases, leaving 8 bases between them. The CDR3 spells CSVEDRSYQETQYF. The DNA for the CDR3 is TGCAGCGTTGAAGACAGATCGTACCAAGAGACCCAGTACTTC.

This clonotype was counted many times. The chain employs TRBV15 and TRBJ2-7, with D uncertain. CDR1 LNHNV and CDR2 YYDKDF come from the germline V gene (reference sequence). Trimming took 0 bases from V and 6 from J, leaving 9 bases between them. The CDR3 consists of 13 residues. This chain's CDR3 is CATSRDGPSEQYF. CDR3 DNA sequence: TGTGCCACCAGCAGAGATGGGCCATCCGAGCAGTACTTC.

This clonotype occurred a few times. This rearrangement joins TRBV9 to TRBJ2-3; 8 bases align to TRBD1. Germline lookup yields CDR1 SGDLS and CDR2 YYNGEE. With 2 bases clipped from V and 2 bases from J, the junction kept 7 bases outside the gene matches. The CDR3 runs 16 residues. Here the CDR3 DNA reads TGTGCCAGCAGCGTCTCACAGGGGGTAATCACAGATACGCAGTATTTT. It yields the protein CASSVSQGVITDTQYF.

CDR3 coding DNA: TGTGCTTCGCGGCGCCCCGGCGGGACCAACTACGAGCAGTACTTC. Residues: CASRRPGGTNYEQYF. The chain combines TRBV27 with TRBJ2-7, with TRBD2 as a possible D gene (6 bases). CDR1 MNHEY and CDR2 SMNVEV come from the germline V gene (reference sequence). CDR3 length equals 15 residues.

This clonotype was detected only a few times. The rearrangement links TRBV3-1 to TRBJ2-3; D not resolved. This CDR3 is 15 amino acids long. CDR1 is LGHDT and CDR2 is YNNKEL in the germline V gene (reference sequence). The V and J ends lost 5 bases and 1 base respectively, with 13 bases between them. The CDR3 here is CASSNGPIGTDTQYF. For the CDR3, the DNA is TGTGCCAGCAGCAACGGGCCGATAGGCACAGATACGCAGTATTTT.

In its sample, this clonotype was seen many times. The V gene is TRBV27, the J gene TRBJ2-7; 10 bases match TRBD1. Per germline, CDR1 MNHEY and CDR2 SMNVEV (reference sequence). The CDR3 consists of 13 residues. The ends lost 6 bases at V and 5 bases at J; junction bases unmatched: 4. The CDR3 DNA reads TGTGCCAGCAGAAGGACAGGGGGGAACGAGCAGTACTTC. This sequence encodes CASRRTGGNEQYF.

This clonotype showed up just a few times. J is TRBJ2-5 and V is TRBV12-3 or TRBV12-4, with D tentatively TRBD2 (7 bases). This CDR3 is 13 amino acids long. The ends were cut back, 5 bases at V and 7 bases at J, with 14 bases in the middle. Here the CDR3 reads CASSIGGEGTQYF. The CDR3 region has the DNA TGTGCCAGCAGTATAGGGGGGGAGGGGACCCAGTACTTC.

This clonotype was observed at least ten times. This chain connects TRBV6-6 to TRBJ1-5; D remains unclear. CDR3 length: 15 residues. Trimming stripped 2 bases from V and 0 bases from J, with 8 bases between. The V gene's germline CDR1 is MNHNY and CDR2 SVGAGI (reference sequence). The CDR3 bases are TGTGCCAGCAGTTACCCTCAGTATAGCAATCAGCCCCAGCATTTT. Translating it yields CASSYPQYSNQPQHF.

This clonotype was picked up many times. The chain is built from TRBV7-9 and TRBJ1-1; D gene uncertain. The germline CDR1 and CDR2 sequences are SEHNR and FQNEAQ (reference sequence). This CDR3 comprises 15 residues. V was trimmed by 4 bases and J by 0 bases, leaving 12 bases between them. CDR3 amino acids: CASSWQATLNTEAFF. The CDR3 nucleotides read TGTGCCAGCAGCTGGCAGGCTACTTTGAACACTGAAGCTTTCTTT.

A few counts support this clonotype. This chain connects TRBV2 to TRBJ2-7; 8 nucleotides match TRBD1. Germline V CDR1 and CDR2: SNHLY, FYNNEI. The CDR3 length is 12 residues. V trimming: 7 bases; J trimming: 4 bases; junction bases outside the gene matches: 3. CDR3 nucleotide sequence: TGTGCCAGCAAGGACAGGGAATACGAGCAGTACTTC. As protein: CASKDREYEQYF. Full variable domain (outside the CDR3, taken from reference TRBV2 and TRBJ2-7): EPEVTQTPSHQVTQMGQEVILRCVPISNHLYFYWYRQILGQKVEFLVSFYNNEISEKSEIFDDQFSVERPDGSNFTLKIRSTKLEDSAMYFCASKDREYEQYFGPGTRLTVT.

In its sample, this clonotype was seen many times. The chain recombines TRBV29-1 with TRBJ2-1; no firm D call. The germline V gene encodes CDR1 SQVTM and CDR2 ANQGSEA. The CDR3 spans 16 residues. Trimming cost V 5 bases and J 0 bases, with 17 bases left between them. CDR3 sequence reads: CSVTARRFSSYNEQFF. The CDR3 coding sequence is TGCAGCGTTACAGCCCGACGGTTCAGCTCCTACAATGAGCAGTTCTTC.

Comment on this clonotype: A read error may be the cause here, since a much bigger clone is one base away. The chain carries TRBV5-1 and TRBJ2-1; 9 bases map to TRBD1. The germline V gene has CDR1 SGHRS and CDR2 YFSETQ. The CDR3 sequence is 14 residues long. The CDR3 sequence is CASSGQGSPLGQSF. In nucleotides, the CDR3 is TGCGCCAGCAGCGGACAGGGGTCGCCCCTCGGGCAGTCCTTC.

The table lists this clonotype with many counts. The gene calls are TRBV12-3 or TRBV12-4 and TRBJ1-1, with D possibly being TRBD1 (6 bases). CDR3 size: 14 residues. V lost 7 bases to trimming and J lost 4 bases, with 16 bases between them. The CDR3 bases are TGTGCCAGCACCCTACAGGGCGGAAGCACTGAAGCTTTCTTT. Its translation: CASTLQGGSTEAFF.

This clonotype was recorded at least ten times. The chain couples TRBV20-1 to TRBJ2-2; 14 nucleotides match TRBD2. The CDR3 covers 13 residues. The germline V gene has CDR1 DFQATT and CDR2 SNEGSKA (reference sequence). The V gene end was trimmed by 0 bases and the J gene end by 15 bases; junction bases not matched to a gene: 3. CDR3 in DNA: TGCAGTGCTAGAGAGGGGACTAGCGGGGGAGTGTTTTTT. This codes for CSAREGTSGGVFF.

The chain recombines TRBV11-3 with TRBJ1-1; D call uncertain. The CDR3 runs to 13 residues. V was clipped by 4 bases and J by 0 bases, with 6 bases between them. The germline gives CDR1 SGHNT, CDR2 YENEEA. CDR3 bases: TGTGCCAGCAGCTGGAACATGAACACTGAAGCTTTCTTT. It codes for CASSWNMNTEAFF.